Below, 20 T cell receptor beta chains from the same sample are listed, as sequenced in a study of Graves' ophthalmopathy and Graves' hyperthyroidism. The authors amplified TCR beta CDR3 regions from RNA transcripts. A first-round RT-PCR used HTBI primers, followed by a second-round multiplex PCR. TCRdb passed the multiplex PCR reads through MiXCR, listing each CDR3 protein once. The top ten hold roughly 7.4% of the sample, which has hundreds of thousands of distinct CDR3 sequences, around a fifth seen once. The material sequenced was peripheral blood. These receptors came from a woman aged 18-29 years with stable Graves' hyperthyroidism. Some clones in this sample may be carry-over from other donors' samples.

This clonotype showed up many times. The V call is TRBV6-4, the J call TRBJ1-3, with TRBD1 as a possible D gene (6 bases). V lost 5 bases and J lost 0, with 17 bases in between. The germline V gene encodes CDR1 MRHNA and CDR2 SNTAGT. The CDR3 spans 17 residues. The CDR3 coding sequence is TGTGCCAGCAGTCCAGAGGGGGGAAGGGTCTCTGGAAACACCATATATTTT. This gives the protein CASSPEGGRVSGNTIYF.

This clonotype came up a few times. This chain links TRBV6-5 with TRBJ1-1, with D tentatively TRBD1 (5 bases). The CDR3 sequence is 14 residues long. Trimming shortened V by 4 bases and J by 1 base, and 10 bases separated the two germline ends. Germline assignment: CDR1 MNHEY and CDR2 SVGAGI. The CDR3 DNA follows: TGTGCCAGCAGTTCAGAGGGGCCGAACACTGAAGCTTTCTTT. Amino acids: CASSSEGPNTEAFF.

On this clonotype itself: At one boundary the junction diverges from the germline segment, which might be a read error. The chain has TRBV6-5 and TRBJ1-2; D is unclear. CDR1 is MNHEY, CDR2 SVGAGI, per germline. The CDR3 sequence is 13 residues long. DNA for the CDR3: TGTTCCAGCAGTTACGGGTCTGGCTATGGCTACACCTTC. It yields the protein CSSSYGSGYGYTF.

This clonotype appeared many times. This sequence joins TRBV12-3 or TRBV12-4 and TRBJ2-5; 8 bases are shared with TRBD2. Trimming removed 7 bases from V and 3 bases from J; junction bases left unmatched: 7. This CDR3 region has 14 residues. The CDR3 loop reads CASNPGTRKETQYF. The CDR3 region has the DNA TGTGCCAGCAACCCCGGGACTAGGAAAGAGACCCAGTACTTC.

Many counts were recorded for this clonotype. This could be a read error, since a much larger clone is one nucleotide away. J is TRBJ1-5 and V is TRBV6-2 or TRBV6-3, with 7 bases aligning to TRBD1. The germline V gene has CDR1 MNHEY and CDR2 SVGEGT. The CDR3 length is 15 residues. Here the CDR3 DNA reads TGTGCCAGCAATTACGATAGGGGGCAGGATCAGCCCCAGCATTTT. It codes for CASNYDRGQDQPQHF.

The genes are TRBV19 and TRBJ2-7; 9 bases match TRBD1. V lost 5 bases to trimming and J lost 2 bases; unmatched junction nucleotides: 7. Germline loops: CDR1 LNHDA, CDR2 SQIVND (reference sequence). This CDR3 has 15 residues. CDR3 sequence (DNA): TGTGCCAGTAGTTTCAATGACAGGGGGGCCTACGAGCAGTACTTC. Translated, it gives CASSFNDRGAYEQYF. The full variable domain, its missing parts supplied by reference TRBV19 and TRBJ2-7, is DGGITQSPKYLFRKEGQNVTLSCEQNLNHDAMYWYRQDPGQGLRLIYYSQIVNDFQKGDIAEGYSVSREKKESFPLTVTSAQKNPTAFYLCASSFNDRGAYEQYFGPGTRLTVT.

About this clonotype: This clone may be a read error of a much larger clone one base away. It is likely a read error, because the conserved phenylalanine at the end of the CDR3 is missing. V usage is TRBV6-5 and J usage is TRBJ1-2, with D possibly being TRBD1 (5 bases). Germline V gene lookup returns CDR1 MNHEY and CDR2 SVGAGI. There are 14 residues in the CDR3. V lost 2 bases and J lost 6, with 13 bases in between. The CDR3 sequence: CASSYLRGEDGYTS. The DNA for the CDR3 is TGTGCCAGCAGTTACCTGCGGGGCGAGGATGGCTACACCTCC.

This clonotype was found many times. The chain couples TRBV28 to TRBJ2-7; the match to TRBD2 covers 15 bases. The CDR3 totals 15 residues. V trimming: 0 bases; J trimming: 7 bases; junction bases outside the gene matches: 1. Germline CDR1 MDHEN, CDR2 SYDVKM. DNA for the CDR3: TGTGCCAGCAGTTTATGGGGACTAGCGGGAGGTGAGCAGTACTTC. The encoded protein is CASSLWGLAGGEQYF.

CDR3 protein: CASSPDIHQETQYF. The CDR3 DNA is TGTGCCAGCAGCCCCGACATTCATCAAGAGACCCAGTACTTC. This chain connects TRBV7-9 to TRBJ2-5; unclear D gene. Germline V gene lookup returns CDR1 SEHNR and CDR2 FQNEAQ (reference sequence). V was pared by 5 bases and J by 2 bases, with 12 bases between. The CDR3 totals 14 residues.

CDR3 protein: CAWRESGGGANTEAFF. CDR3 coding DNA: TGTGCCTGGAGGGAATCTGGTGGGGGGGCGAACACTGAAGCTTTCTTT. The genes are TRBV30 and TRBJ1-1; perhaps TRBD1 as D (6 bases). The CDR3 sequence is 16 residues long. Per germline, CDR1 GTSNPN and CDR2 SVGIG (reference sequence). V dropped 3 bases and J dropped 1 base, with 18 bases sitting between them.

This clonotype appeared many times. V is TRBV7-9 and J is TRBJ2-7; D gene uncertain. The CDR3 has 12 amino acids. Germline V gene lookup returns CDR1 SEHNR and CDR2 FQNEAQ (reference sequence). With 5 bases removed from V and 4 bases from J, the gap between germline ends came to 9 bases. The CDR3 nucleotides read TGTGCCAGCAGCCTCCGAATATACGAGCAGTACTTC. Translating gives CASSLRIYEQYF.

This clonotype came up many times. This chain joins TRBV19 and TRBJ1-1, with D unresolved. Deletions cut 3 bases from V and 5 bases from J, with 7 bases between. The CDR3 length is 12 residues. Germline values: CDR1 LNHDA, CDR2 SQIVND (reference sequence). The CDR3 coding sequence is TGTGCCAGTAGTATGTCGCTTACTGAAGCTTTCTTT. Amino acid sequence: CASSMSLTEAFF.

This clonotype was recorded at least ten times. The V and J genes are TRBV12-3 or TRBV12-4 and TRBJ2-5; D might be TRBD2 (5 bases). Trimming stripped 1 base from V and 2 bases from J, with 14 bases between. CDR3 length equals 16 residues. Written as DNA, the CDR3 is TGTGCCAGCAGTTTAGGGCGGACTTTCTCACAAGAGACCCAGTACTTC. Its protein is CASSLGRTFSQETQYF.

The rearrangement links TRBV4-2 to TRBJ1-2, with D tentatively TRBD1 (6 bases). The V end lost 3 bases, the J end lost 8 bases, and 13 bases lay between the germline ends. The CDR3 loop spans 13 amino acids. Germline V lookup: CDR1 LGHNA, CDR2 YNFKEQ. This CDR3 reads CASSHSGAEGYTF. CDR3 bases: TGTGCCAGCAGCCATTCAGGGGCGGAAGGCTACACCTTC.

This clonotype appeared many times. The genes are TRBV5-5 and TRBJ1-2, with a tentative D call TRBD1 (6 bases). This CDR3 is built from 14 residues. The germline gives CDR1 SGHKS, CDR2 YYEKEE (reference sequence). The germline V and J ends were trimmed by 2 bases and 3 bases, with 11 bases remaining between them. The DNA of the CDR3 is TGTGCCAGCAGCTTCTATCAGGGGCACTATGGCTACACCTTC. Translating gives CASSFYQGHYGYTF. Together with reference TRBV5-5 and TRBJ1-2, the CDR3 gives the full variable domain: DAGVTQSPTHLIKTRGQQVTLRCSPISGHKSVSWYQQVLGQGPQFIFQYYEKEERGRGNFPDRFSARQFPNYSSELNVNALLLGDSALYLCASSFYQGHYGYTFGSGTRLTVV.

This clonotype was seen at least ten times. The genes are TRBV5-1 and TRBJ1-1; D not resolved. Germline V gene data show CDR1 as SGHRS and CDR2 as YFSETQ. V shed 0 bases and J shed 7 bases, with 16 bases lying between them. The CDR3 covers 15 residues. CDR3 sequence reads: CASSLAQVGLGEAFF. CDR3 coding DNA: TGCGCCAGCAGCTTGGCTCAGGTGGGGTTGGGTGAAGCTTTCTTT.

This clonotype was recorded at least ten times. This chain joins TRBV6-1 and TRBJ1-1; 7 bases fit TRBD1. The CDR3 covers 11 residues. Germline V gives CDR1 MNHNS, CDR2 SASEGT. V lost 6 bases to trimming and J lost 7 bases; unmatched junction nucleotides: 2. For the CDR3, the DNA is TGTGCCAGCAGCGACAGGGATGAAGCTTTCTTT. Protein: CASSDRDEAFF.

The CDR3 region has the DNA TGTGCCAGCAGCTCCGGGACTAGCGGGAACTATGGCAGGGAGACCCAGTACTTC. It specifies CASSSGTSGNYGRETQYF. The chain has TRBV2 and TRBJ2-5; 13 bases match TRBD2. The V segment lost 6 bases and the J segment 5 bases; nucleotides outside the gene matches: 15. Germline CDR1 is SNHLY and CDR2 is FYNNEI. The CDR3 is 18 residues long.

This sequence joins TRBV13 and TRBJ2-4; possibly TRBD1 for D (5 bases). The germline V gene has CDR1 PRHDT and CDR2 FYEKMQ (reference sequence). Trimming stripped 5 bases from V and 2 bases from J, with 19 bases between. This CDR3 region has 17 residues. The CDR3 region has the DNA TGTGCCAGCAGCACAGCCAGGGATTTGAGGCCCAAAAACATTCAGTACTTC. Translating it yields CASSTARDLRPKNIQYF.

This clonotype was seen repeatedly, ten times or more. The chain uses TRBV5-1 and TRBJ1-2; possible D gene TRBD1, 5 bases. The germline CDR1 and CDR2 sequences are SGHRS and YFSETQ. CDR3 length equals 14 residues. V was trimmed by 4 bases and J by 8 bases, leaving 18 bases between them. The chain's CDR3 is CASSPPSGPSGYTF. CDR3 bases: TGCGCCAGCAGCCCCCCGTCGGGGCCAAGCGGCTACACCTTC.